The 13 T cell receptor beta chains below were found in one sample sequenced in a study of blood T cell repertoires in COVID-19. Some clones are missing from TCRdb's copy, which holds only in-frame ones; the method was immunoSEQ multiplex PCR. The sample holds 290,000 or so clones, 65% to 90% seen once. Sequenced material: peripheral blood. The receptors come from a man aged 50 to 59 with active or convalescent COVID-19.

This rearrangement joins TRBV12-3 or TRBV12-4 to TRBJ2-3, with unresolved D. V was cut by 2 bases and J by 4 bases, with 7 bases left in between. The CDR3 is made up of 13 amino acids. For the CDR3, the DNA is TGTGCCAGCAGTTTAAATACTGCAGATACGCAGTATTTT. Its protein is CASSLNTADTQYF.

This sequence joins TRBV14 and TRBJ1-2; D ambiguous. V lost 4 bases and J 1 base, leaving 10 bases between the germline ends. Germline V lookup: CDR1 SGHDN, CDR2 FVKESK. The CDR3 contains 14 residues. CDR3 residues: CASSPLGGNYGYTF. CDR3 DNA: TGTGCCAGCAGCCCACTGGGAGGTAACTATGGCTACACCTTC.

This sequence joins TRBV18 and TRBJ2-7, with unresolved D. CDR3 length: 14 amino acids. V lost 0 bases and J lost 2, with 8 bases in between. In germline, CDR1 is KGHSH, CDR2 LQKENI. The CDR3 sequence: CASSPPWQAYEQYF. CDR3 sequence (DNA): TGTGCCAGCTCACCACCCTGGCAAGCCTACGAGCAGTACTTC.

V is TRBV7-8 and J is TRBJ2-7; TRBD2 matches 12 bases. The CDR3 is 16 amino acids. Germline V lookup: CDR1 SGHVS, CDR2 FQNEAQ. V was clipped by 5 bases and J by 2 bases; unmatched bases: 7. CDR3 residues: CASSPGRLAGAYEQYF. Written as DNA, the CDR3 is TGTGCCAGCAGCCCGGGGAGACTAGCGGGGGCCTACGAGCAGTACTTC. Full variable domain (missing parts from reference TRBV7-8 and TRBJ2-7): GAGVSQSPRYKVAKRGQDVALRCDPISGHVSLFWYQQALGQGPEFLTYFQNEAQLDKSGLPSDRFFAERPEGSVSTLKIQRTQQEDSAVYLCASSPGRLAGAYEQYFGPGTRLTVT.

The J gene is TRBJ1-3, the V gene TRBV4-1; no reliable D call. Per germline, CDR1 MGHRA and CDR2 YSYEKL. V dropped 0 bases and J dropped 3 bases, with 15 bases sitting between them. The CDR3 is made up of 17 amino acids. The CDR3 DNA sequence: TGCGCCAGCAGCCAAGATACCCTTGTCGGGGTTGGAAACACCATATATTTT. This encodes CASSQDTLVGVGNTIYF.

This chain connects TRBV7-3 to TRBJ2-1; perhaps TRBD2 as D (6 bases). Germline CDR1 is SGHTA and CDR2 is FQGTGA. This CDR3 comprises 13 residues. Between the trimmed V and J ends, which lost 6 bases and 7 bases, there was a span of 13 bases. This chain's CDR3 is CASRPPGRNEQFF. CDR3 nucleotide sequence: TGTGCCAGCAGGCCTCCGGGGAGGAATGAGCAGTTCTTC.

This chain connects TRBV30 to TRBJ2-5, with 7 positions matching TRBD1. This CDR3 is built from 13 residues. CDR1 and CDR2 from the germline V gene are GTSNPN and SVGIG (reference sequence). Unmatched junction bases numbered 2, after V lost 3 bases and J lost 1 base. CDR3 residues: CAWSRGIQETQYF. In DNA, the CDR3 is TGTGCCTGGAGCAGGGGGATCCAAGAGACCCAGTACTTC.

In DNA, the CDR3 is TGCGCCAGCAGCATTTCCCGTATCCGGGACAGGGGACTCGGTGGTGGAAACACCATATATTTT. Translating gives CASSISRIRDRGLGGGNTIYF. The chain combines TRBV4-1 with TRBJ1-3; TRBD1 matches 10 bases. The length of the CDR3 is 21 residues. With 5 bases clipped from V and 3 bases from J, the junction kept 22 bases outside the gene matches. The V gene's germline CDR1 is MGHRA and CDR2 YSYEKL.

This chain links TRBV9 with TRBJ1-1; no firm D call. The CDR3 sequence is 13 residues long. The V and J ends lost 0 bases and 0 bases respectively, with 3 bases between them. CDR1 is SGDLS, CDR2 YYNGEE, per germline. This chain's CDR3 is CASSVDLNTEAFF. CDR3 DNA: TGTGCCAGCAGCGTAGACTTGAACACTGAAGCTTTCTTT.

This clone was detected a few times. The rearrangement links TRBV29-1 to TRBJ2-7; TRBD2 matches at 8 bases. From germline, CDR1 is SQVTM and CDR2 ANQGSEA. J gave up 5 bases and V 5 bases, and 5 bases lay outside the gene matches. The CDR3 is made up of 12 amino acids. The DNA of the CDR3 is TGCAGCGTTAGCGGGAGATCCGACGAGCAGTACTTC. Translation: CSVSGRSDEQYF.

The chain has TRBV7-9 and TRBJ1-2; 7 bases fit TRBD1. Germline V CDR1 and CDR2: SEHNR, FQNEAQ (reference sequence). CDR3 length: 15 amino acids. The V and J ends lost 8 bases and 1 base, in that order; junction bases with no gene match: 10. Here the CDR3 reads CASLKQQGSNYGYTF. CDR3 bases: TGTGCCAGCCTTAAGCAACAGGGGAGTAACTATGGCTACACCTTC.

For the CDR3, the DNA is TGTGCCAGCAGCGCGGGGTTCCCGGCCTACGAGCAGTACTTC. This codes for CASSAGFPAYEQYF. V gene TRBV7-8 combines with J gene TRBJ2-7; maybe TRBD2 (6 bases). Trimming took off 5 bases at V and 2 bases at J, with 13 bases between the two ends. This CDR3 contains 14 residues. Germline V gives CDR1 SGHVS, CDR2 FQNEAQ.

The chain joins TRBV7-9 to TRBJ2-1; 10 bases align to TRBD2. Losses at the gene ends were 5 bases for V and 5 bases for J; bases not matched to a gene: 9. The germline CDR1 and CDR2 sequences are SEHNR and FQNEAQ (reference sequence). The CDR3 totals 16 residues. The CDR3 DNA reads TGTGCCAGCAGCGATCTAGCGGGAGAGGTCCACAATGAGCAGTTCTTC. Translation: CASSDLAGEVHNEQFF.